This TCR beta chain is drawn from a study of human T cells and chemical hapten exposure. About the study: The use of 2% DPC on roughly 2 cm by roughly 2 cm of upper inner arm skin constituted sensitization.

Noted time point: pre-sensitization, week 0. Documented treatment: therapeutic diphenylcyclopropenone sensitization with weekly scalp DPC. Unfractionated whole blood yielded the extracted total RNA. Study conclusions and caveats: Given that the donors had alopecia, their immune response may differ from that seen in healthy people.

This clonotype was found many times. Its cognate antigen is unknown. With 4 bases removed from V and 8 bases from J, the gap between germline ends came to 11 bases. The CDR3 contains 11 residues. The germline gives CDR1 SQVTM, CDR2 ANQGSEA. MiXCR, run by TCRdb on the RACE reads, gives a single entry per CDR3 protein. The sample has about 98,000 distinct CDR3 sequences; approximately 11% are singletons. This chain links TRBV29-1 with TRBJ2-5; D remains ambiguous. This specimen consisted of whole blood, obtained in connection with sensitization to the hapten diphenylcyclopropenone (DPC). The source of this sequence is an older woman with alopecia areata. Some clones in this sample may be carry-over from other donors' samples. CDR3 sequence (DNA): TGCAGCGTTGTCCTACCTGACACCCAGTACTTC. Translation: CSVVLPDTQYF.